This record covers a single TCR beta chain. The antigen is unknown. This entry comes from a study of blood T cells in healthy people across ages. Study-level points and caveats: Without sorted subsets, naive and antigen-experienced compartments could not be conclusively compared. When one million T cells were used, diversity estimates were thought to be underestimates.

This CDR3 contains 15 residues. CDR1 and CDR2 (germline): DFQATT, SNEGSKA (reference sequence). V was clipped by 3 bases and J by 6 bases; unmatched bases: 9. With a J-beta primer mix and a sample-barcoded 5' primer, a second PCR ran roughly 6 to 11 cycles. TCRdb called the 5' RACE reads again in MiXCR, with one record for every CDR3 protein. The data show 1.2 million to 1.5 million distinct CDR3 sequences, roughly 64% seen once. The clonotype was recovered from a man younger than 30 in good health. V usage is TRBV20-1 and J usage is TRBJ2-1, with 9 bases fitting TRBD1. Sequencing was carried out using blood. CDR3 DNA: TGCAGTGCTAGTCATCGACAGGGGGGCTCCAATGAGCAGTTCTTC. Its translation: CSASHRQGGSNEQFF.